This is a list of T cell receptor beta chains from one sample in a study of OX40 agonist ivuxolimab in advanced cancers. The protocol was immunoSEQ multiplex PCR, while the TCRdb copy is restricted to in-frame clones and leaves out a portion. The sample holds 40,000 to 45,000 clones, more than 70% seen once. The starting material was CD4+ or CD8+ T cells sorted from blood, obtained in a trial of the OX40 agonist ivuxolimab. The receptors come from an adult with an advanced solid tumor such as melanoma, head and neck, liver or kidney cancer. Each CDR3 is given with its conserved first and last residue. Each record gives: J gene, V gene, clone size, D gene, CDR3 protein, CDR3 DNA. A D gene is named only where the DNA matches it firmly. Some rows mark clone size as missing; the rest say once, few, many or name a class of expanded clone.

TRBJ1-1,TRBV10-3,-,-,CAIKKGGEGTEAFF,TGTGCCATCAAAAAGGGGGGAGAGGGGACTGAAGCTTTCTTT
TRBJ1-3,TRBV7-6,-,-,CASCPPPGTGNKSQLANPF,TGTGCCAGCTGTCCCCCCCCGGGAACAGGAAATAAATCACAACTTGCGAACCCATTT
TRBJ2-1,TRBV28,once,TRBD1,CASSPLTPVGQELNEQFF,TGTGCCAGCAGTCCCCTCACGCCCGTAGGACAGGAGTTAAATGAGCAGTTCTTC
TRBJ2-7,TRBV4-2,-,-,CASSQGQEPYEQYF,TGTGCCAGCAGCCAAGGACAAGAACCTTACGAGCAGTACTTC
TRBJ2-7,TRBV5-1,-,TRBD2,CASSLGSGGDDEQYF,TGCGCCAGCAGCTTGGGGTCGGGAGGTGACGACGAGCAGTACTTC
TRBJ2-5,TRBV28,-,TRBD2,CASESRGDQYF,TGTGCCAGCGAATCTCGGGGGGACCAGTACTTC
TRBJ2-2,TRBV27,-,TRBD2,CASSFGGGRRTGELFF,TGTGCCAGCAGTTTTGGGGGAGGGCGGCGCACCGGGGAGCTGTTTTTT
TRBJ2-2,TRBV7-9,-,-,CASSPRGANTGELFF,TGTGCCAGCAGCCCTCGAGGGGCGAACACCGGGGAGCTGTTTTTT
TRBJ2-7,TRBV7-6,-,TRBD1,CASSQGQGMNEQYF,TGTGCCAGCAGCCAGGGACAGGGGATGAACGAGCAGTACTTC
TRBJ1-2,TRBV6-5,-,-,CASSQGIYGYTF,TGTGCCAGCAGTCAAGGAATCTATGGCTACACCTTC
TRBJ2-7,TRBV7-2,few,-,CASSARTGKFYEQYF,TGTGCCAGCAGCGCGAGGACGGGGAAGTTCTACGAGCAGTACTTC
TRBJ2-2,TRBV7-3,-,-,CASKKTVAGELFF,TGTGCCAGCAAAAAGACAGTGGCCGGGGAGCTGTTTTTT
TRBJ2-5,TRBV18,once,-,CASSPSGGRPQETQYF,TGTGCCAGCTCACCAAGCGGAGGGCGGCCTCAAGAGACCCAGTACTTC
TRBJ1-2,TRBV19,-,-,CASSISGRGYGYTF,TGTGCCAGTAGTATAAGCGGCAGGGGCTATGGCTACACCTTC
TRBJ1-1,TRBV19,-,TRBD1,CASSIEGQRNTEAFF,TGTGCCAGTAGTATAGAGGGACAGAGGAACACTGAAGCTTTCTTT